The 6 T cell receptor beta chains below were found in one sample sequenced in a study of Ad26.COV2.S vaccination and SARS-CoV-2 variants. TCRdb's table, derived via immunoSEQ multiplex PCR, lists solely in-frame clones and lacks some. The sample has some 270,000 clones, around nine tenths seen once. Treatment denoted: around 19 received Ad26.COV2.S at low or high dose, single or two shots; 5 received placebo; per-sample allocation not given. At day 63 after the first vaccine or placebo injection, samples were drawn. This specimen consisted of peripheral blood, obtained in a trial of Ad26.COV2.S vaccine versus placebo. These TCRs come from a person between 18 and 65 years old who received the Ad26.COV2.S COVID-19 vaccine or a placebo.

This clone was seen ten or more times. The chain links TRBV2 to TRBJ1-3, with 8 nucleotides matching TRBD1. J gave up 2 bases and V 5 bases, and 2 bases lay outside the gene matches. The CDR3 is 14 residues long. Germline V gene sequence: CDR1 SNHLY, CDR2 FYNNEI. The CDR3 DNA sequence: TGTGCCAGCAGTCGGACAGGGACTGGAAACACCATATATTTT. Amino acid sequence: CASSRTGTGNTIYF.

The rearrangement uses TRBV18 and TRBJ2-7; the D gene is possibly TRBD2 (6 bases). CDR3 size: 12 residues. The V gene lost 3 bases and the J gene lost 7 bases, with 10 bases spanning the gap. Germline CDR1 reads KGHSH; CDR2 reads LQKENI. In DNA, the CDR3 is TGTGCCAGCTCACCTGCGACTAGGGAGCAGTACTTC. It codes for CASSPATREQYF.

The CDR3 DNA reads as TGTGCCTGGAGCTCACTCCATCGCGACGAGCAGTACTTC. This sequence encodes CAWSSLHRDEQYF. The rearrangement uses TRBV30 and TRBJ2-7; D unresolved. This CDR3 is 13 amino acids long. The germline V gene encodes CDR1 GTSNPN and CDR2 SVGIG (reference sequence). The germline V and J ends were trimmed by 3 bases and 5 bases, with 14 bases remaining between them. The whole variable domain, remainder taken from reference TRBV30 and TRBJ2-7, is SQTIHQWPATLVQPVGSPLSLECTVEGTSNPNLYWYRQAAGRGLQLLFYSVGIGQISSEVPQNLSASRPQDRQFILSSKKLLLSDSGFYLCAWSSLHRDEQYFGPGTRLTVT.

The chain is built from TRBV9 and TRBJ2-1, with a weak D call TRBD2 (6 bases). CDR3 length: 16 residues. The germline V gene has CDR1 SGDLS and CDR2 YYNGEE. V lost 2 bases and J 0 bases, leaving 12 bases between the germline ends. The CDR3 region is CASSVGFGSSYNEQFF. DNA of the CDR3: TGTGCCAGCAGCGTCGGATTCGGGAGCTCCTACAATGAGCAGTTCTTC.

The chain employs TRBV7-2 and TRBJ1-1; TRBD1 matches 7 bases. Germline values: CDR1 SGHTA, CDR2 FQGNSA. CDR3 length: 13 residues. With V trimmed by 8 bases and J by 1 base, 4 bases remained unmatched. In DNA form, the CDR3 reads TGTGCCAGCCAAGACAGGGCGAACACTGAAGCTTTCTTT. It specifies CASQDRANTEAFF.

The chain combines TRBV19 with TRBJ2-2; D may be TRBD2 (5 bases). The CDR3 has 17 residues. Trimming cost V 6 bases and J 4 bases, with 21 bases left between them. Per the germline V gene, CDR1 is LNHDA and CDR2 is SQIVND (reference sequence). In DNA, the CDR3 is TGTGCCAGTAGAGTTTTATCGAGCGGACTCCTCACCGGGGAGCTGTTTTTT. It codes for CASRVLSSGLLTGELFF.